The sequence of this TCR beta chain was determined in a study of tumor-infiltrating lymphocytes in localized non-small cell lung cancer. Per germline, CDR1 ENHRY and CDR2 SYGVKD. With V trimmed by 4 bases and J by 1 base, 3 bases remained unmatched. The CDR3 runs 16 residues. Clones were sequenced by immunoSEQ multiplex PCR, and TCRdb holds only the in-frame ones, with some missing. The sample consists of about 14,000 clones, 82% of them appearing once. The receptor was isolated from a human donor with non-small cell lung cancer. This chain uses TRBV10-3 with TRBJ2-1; the match to TRBD1 covers 11 bases. Sequencing was carried out using lung tumor tissue. The CDR3 region is CAISGGTGGSYNEQFF. Written as DNA, the CDR3 is TGTGCCATCAGTGGTGGGACAGGGGGTTCCTACAATGAGCAGTTCTTC.